This is a list of T cell receptor beta chains from one sample in a study of blood T cell repertoires in COVID-19. This table comes from immunoSEQ multiplex PCR, and its TCRdb copy is limited to in-frame clones, with some not included. Found here are under 300,000 clones, about nine tenths of them singletons; the top ten hold 0.85% to 1%. The specimen was peripheral blood. The receptors shown here come from a woman between 35 and 50 years old who had recovered from COVID-19. Each CDR3 is given with its conserved first and last residue. D genes are given only for firm matches. Some rows mark clone size as missing; the rest say once, few, many or name a class of expanded clone.

V gene,J gene,clone size,CDR3 length,D gene,CDR3 protein,CDR3 DNA
TRBV11-2,TRBJ2-5,NA,15,NA,CASSYTFGQKETQYF,TGTGCCAGCAGCTATACCTTTGGACAGAAAGAGACCCAGTACTTC
TRBV5-1,TRBJ2-3,NA,16,TRBD1,CASSLMGTGKTDTQYF,TGCGCCAGCAGCTTGATGGGGACAGGGAAAACAGATACGCAGTATTTT
TRBV24-1,TRBJ1-1,NA,13,TRBD1,CATSDGQGFEAFF,TGTGCCACCAGTGATGGACAGGGGTTTGAAGCTTTCTTT
TRBV6-5,TRBJ2-1,NA,16,NA,CASSYSTSVAASEQFF,TGTGCCAGCAGTTACTCGACGTCAGTAGCGGCAAGTGAGCAGTTCTTC
TRBV6-5,TRBJ1-2,few,14,TRBD1,CASRYRDRAYGYTF,TGTGCCAGCAGGTACAGGGACAGGGCGTATGGCTACACCTTC
TRBV28,TRBJ2-3,NA,21,TRBD2,CASSLMLGRTSGPESTDTQYF,TGTGCCAGCAGTTTGATGCTTGGCAGGACTAGCGGACCGGAGAGCACAGATACGCAGTATTTT
TRBV7-9,TRBJ1-1,NA,14,TRBD1,CAGTTGVGNTEAFF,TGTGCCGGGACGACAGGGGTCGGGAACACTGAAGCTTTCTTT
TRBV7-3,TRBJ2-3,NA,16,TRBD2,CASSWQAGGGTDTQYF,TGTGCCAGCAGCTGGCAAGCGGGAGGAGGGACAGATACGCAGTATTTT
TRBV9,TRBJ2-1,NA,15,TRBD2,CASSGTSGRLDEQFF,TGTGCCAGCAGCGGCACTAGCGGCCGTCTAGATGAGCAGTTCTTC
TRBV28,TRBJ2-7,NA,18,TRBD2,CASSLSRGGGQLSYEQYF,TGTGCCAGCAGTCTATCACGCGGGGGGGGACAACTATCCTACGAGCAGTACTTC
TRBV7-6,TRBJ2-7,once,15,TRBD2,CASSGTLAGVTEQYF,TGTGCCAGCAGCGGCACACTAGCGGGAGTGACTGAGCAGTACTTC
TRBV7-3,TRBJ1-2,NA,13,NA,CASSPGEGYGYTF,TGTGCCAGCAGCCCAGGGGAGGGGTATGGCTACACCTTC
TRBV11-3,TRBJ2-1,NA,13,NA,CASSPDYPGEQFF,TGTGCCAGCAGCCCGGACTACCCCGGTGAGCAGTTCTTC
TRBV24-1,TRBJ1-2,once,16,TRBD1,CATSDRGQGANYGYTF,TGTGCCACCAGTGACCGGGGACAGGGAGCTAACTATGGCTACACCTTC
TRBV10-2,TRBJ1-1,NA,14,TRBD1,CASSEAGQVSGAFF,TGCGCCAGCAGTGAGGCCGGACAGGTATCAGGAGCTTTCTTT
TRBV10-3,TRBJ2-7,few,13,TRBD2,CAISFGLAGGTYF,TGTGCCATCAGTTTTGGACTAGCGGGAGGGACCTACTTC
TRBV28,TRBJ2-7,NA,11,NA,CASSQAGEQYF,TGTGCCAGCAGTCAGGCAGGCGAGCAGTACTTC
TRBV28,TRBJ2-3,NA,16,NA,CASSSSGGSVGYTQYF,TGTGCCAGCAGTTCGTCAGGGGGGAGTGTTGGTTATACGCAGTATTTT
TRBV24-1,TRBJ1-2,NA,14,TRBD1,CATSDPGQFRGYTF,TGTGCCACCAGTGACCCGGGACAGTTTCGTGGCTACACCTTC
TRBV11-3,TRBJ2-1,NA,14,NA,CASSLSVAGNEQFF,TGTGCCAGCAGCTTAAGTGTTGCGGGGAATGAGCAGTTCTTC
TRBV5-1,TRBJ2-7,NA,14,TRBD2,CASSFGTSTNEQYF,TGCGCCAGCAGCTTCGGGACTAGCACAAACGAGCAGTACTTC
TRBV20-1,TRBJ2-5,NA,13,NA,CSASRGFQETQYF,TGCAGTGCTAGTAGGGGATTCCAAGAGACCCAGTACTTC
TRBV27,TRBJ2-3,once,16,NA,CASSLMWEARGDTQYF,TGTGCCAGCAGTTTAATGTGGGAGGCCCGGGGAGATACGCAGTATTTT
TRBV5-4,TRBJ2-2,NA,15,NA,CASSRGGGLDRELFF,TGTGCCAGCAGCCGGGGAGGTGGGTTAGATCGGGAGCTGTTTTTT
TRBV10-3,TRBJ1-4,NA,14,TRBD1,CAISEGTGYEKLFF,TGTGCCATCAGTGAGGGGACAGGGTACGAAAAACTGTTTTTT
TRBV7-9,TRBJ2-2,NA,15,TRBD1,CASSAGQGGTGELFF,TGTGCCAGCAGCGCGGGACAGGGTGGGACCGGGGAGCTGTTTTTT
TRBV11-2,TRBJ1-6,NA,15,NA,CASSPRTDNNSPLHF,TGTGCCAGCAGCCCCCGGACAGATAATAATTCACCCCTCCACTTT
TRBV28,TRBJ1-1,NA,12,NA,CASSFVRTEAFF,TGTGCCAGCAGTTTCGTGCGAACTGAAGCTTTCTTT
TRBV19,TRBJ1-6,NA,15,TRBD1,CASSDTGTGVSPLHF,TGTGCCAGTAGTGACACCGGGACAGGGGTGTCACCCCTCCACTTT
TRBV13,TRBJ1-6,NA,16,TRBD1,CASSLLGTGVFSPLHF,TGTGCCAGCAGCTTACTTGGGACAGGGGTTTTTTCACCCCTCCACTTT
TRBV14,TRBJ1-1,NA,16,NA,CASSHRLVRGVTEAFF,TGTGCCAGCAGCCATCGTTTAGTGCGGGGGGTCACTGAAGCTTTCTTT
TRBV9,TRBJ2-7,NA,14,NA,CASSLDWASYEQYF,TGTGCCAGCAGCTTAGACTGGGCCTCCTACGAGCAGTACTTC
TRBV7-9,TRBJ2-1,NA,16,NA,CASSPTGGAWNDEQFF,TGTGCCAGCAGCCCCACTGGGGGGGCCTGGAACGATGAGCAGTTCTTC
TRBV6-5,TRBJ1-5,NA,14,TRBD1,CASTPQGAGQPQHF,TGTGCCAGCACCCCCCAGGGGGCGGGTCAGCCCCAGCATTTT
TRBV7-2,TRBJ2-1,NA,13,NA,CASSLGVRYEQFF,TGTGCCAGCAGCTTAGGAGTGCGGTATGAGCAGTTCTTC
TRBV15,TRBJ1-1,NA,15,TRBD1,CATSRDGTGFAEAFF,TGTGCCACCAGCAGAGATGGGACAGGGTTCGCTGAAGCTTTCTTT
TRBV6-2/TRBV6-3,TRBJ2-7,NA,12,NA,CASSYRGYEQYF,TGTGCCAGCAGTTACCGGGGTTACGAGCAGTACTTC
TRBV24-1,TRBJ2-1,NA,13,TRBD2,CATRAGGHNEQFF,TGTGCCACCAGGGCGGGAGGGCACAATGAGCAGTTCTTC
TRBV12-5,TRBJ1-3,NA,19,NA,CASGLVRGMRTDSGNTIYF,TGTGCTAGTGGTTTGGTACGGGGAATGAGGACCGACTCTGGAAACACCATATATTTT
TRBV2,TRBJ2-6,NA,17,TRBD1,CASRAGTALSGANVLTF,TGTGCCAGCAGAGCCGGGACAGCCCTCTCTGGGGCCAACGTCCTGACTTTC
TRBV5-1,TRBJ1-1,few,13,TRBD1,CASSLQGDTEAFF,TGCGCCAGCAGCTTACAGGGGGACACTGAAGCTTTCTTT
TRBV19,TRBJ2-1,NA,17,NA,CASSIVPFRGSYNEQFF,TGTGCCAGTAGTATAGTGCCTTTCAGGGGTTCCTACAATGAGCAGTTCTTC
TRBV2,TRBJ1-5,once,13,NA,CASMRQGYQPQHF,TGTGCCAGCATGCGGCAGGGGTATCAGCCCCAGCATTTT
TRBV28,TRBJ2-7,NA,18,TRBD1,CASSLSTLTGDTTYEQYF,TGTGCCAGCAGTTTGAGTACCCTAACAGGGGACACCACCTACGAGCAGTACTTC